Here is one TCR beta chain with its context. Its cognate antigen has yet to be identified. The record has no base qualities; no much larger clone is one base away. The donors belonged to the validation cohort of approximately 130 subjects, which was separate from the 666-subject first cohort. The data derive from a study of cytomegalovirus exposure and HLA in healthy donors (dated by TCRdb to the late 2010s). Looking at the study overall: The roughly 670 repertoires of the first cohort and the 120 validation repertoires were produced on the same platform, according to a later analysis. The aim of the study was to test whether cataloging public T cell receptors could identify signatures of past pathogen exposure. Besides the first cohort of some 670 subjects, a separate validation cohort made up of over a hundred different subjects was used. To predict cytomegalovirus infection status, the study brought together high-throughput TCR immunosequencing, statistical association of individual TCRs with disease status, and machine learning.

There are 15 amino acids in the CDR3, from cysteine to phenylalanine inclusive. CDR3 DNA is the only sequence kept; it has 45 bases, read in frame from the first base. CDR1 and CDR2 are read off the germline V gene (reference sequence) as SGHAT and FQDESV. V and J are truncated by 2 bases and 2 bases respectively, leaving an intervening sequence of 10 bases. Preparation of the library involved the immunoSEQ multiplex PCR assay. The study's processing was this. To diagnose cytomegalovirus status from the catalog of TCR beta chain sequences, a statistical classification framework was built. TCRdb limited this immuneACCESS table to in-frame rearrangements with V and J called. A share of clones is missing; checked studies link under half to unresolved V genes, and the rest is unexplained. That table is the source of V, J and clone size, and D and trimming were worked out from the DNA. The sample table shows around 250,000 clones, and roughly 90% are seen once. Of the sample, approximately 0.34% falls within the top ten clones.

The paper as a whole reports these results and caveats: Across donors, most TCR sequences were observed very rarely, whereas some public TCRs were present in many individuals. The study listed approximately 160 TCR beta chains as associated with cytomegalovirus. A later analysis had no HLA typing for the validation cohort, so co-occurrence there was scored across all 130 or so repertoires. In a later analysis, TCRs clustered in the first cohort were found to also tend to co-occur in the roughly 110 validation repertoires, with about 94% of cluster scores above 0. The classifier was reported to diagnose cytomegalovirus status with high specificity and sensitivity in both the original cohort and the validation cohort. According to the authors, the approach could potentially be generalized to other disease states and immunological phenotypes. A few of the identified cytomegalovirus-associated TCR beta chains were confirmed in vitro to be specific for cytomegalovirus antigens.

The receptor comes from a woman younger than 35 in good health and CMV-seronegative. Sequenced input: PBMCs. The sequence joins TRBV11-1 to TRBJ2-1, with a weak D call of TRBD2 (6 bases match). The DNA is TGTGCCAGCAGCTTATTCACGGGGGCCTACAATGAGCAGTTCTTC. This is translated as CASSLFTGAYNEQFF.